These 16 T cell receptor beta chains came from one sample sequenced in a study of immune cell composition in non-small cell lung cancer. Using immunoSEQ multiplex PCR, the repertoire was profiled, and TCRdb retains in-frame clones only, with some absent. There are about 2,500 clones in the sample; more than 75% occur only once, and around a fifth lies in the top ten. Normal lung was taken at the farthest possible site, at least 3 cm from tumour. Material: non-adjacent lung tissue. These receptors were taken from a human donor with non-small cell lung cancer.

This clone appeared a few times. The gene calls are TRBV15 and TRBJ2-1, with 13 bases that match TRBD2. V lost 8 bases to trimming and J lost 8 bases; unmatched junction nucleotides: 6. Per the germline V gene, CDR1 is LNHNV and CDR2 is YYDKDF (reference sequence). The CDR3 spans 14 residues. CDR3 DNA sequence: TGTGCCACCTCAACTAGCGGGAGGGGGGATGAGCAGTTCTTC. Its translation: CATSTSGRGDEQFF.

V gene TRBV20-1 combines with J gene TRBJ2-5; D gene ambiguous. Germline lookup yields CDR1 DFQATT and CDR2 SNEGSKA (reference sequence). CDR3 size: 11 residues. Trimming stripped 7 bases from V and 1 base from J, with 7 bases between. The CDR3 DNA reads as TGCAGTGGACAAGCCCAAGAGACCCAGTACTTC. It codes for CSGQAQETQYF.

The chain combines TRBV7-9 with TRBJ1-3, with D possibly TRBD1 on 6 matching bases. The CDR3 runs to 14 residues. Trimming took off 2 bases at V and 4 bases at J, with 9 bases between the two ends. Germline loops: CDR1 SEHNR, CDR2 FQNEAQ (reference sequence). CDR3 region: CASSLSGAGNTIYF. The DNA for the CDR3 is TGTGCCAGCAGCTTATCAGGGGCGGGAAACACCATATATTTT.

CDR3 sequence: CAWSIGGSNQPQHF. The CDR3 DNA is TGTGCCTGGAGTATTGGGGGGTCTAATCAGCCCCAGCATTTT. The V gene is TRBV30, the J gene TRBJ1-5; D may be TRBD1 (5 bases). Germline CDR1 is GTSNPN and CDR2 is SVGIG (reference sequence). V lost 2 bases and J lost 4, with 12 bases in between. This CDR3 has 14 residues.

CDR3 sequence reads: CASSLDQGLNSPLHF. The CDR3 region has the DNA TGCGCCAGCAGCTTAGATCAGGGCCTAAATTCACCCCTCCACTTT. The gene calls are TRBV5-1 and TRBJ1-6; D may be TRBD1 (5 bases). Germline CDR1 is SGHRS and CDR2 is YFSETQ. V dropped 2 bases and J dropped 7 bases, with 13 bases sitting between them. The CDR3 length is 15 residues.

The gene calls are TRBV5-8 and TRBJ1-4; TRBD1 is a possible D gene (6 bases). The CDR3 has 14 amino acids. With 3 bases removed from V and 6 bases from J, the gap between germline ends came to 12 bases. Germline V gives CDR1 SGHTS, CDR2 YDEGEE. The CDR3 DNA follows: TGTGCCAGCAGCTCGGACAGTCTGGATGAAAAACTGTTTTTT. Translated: CASSSDSLDEKLFF.

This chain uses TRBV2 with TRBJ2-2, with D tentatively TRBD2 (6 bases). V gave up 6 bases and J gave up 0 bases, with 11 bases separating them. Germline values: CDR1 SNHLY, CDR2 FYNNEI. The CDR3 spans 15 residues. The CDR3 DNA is TGTGCCAGCAGAGGAACTAGCACGAACACCGGGGAGCTGTTTTTT. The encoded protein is CASRGTSTNTGELFF.

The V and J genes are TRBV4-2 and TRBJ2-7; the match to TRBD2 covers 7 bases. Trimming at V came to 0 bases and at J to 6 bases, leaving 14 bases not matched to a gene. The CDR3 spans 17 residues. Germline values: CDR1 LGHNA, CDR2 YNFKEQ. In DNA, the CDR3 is TGTGCCAGCAGCCAAGAAGGCGAAGCGGGAAGTTGGGGCGAGCAGTACTTC. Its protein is CASSQEGEAGSWGEQYF.

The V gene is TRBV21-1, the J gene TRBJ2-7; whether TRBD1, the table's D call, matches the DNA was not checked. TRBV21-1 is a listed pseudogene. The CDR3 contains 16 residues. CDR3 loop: CASSKHSTGVAYEQYF. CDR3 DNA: TGTGCCAGCAGCAAACATTCAACAGGGGTCGCCTACGAGCAGTACTTC.

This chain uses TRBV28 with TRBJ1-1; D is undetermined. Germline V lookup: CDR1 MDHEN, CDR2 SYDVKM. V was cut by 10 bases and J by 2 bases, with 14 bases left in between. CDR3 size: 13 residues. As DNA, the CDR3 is TGTGCCACCCGAGAACCTCCAAACACTGAAGCTTTCTTT. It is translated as CATREPPNTEAFF. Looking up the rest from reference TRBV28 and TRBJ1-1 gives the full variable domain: DVKVTQSSRYLVKRTGEKVFLECVQDMDHENMFWYRQDPGLGLRLIYFSYDVKMKEKGDIPEGYSVSREKKERFSLILESASTNQTSMYLCATREPPNTEAFFGQGTRLTVV.

This CDR3 reads CASSWDRGAYEQYF. In DNA, the CDR3 is TGTGCCAGCAGTTGGGACAGGGGGGCCTACGAGCAGTACTTC. The V and J genes are TRBV27 and TRBJ2-7; TRBD1 aligns across 11 bases. Germline lookup yields CDR1 MNHEY and CDR2 SMNVEV (reference sequence). This CDR3 is built from 14 residues. V shed 4 bases and J 2 bases; nucleotides not matched to a gene: 1.

The CDR3 DNA reads as TGTGCCAGCAGCTTGACAGGGCCCTATAATTCACCCCTCCACTTT. This codes for CASSLTGPYNSPLHF. This chain joins TRBV5-6 and TRBJ1-6, with D tentatively TRBD1 (6 bases). Germline assignment: CDR1 SGHDT and CDR2 YYEEEE. The ends were cut back, 1 base at V and 2 bases at J, with 7 bases in the middle. There are 15 residues in the CDR3. Complete variable domain (other parts from reference TRBV5-6 and TRBJ1-6): DAGVTQSPTHLIKTRGQQVTLRCSPKSGHDTVSWYQQALGQGPQFIFQYYEEEERQRGNFPDRFSGHQFPNYSSELNVNALLLGDSALYLCASSLTGPYNSPLHFGNGTRLTVT.

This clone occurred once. In DNA form, the CDR3 reads TGTGCCAGCAGCCTGTCGGCCACACGGGGCTATGGCTACACCTTC. Its translation: CASSLSATRGYGYTF. The rearrangement uses TRBV7-2 and TRBJ1-2; D uncertain. The CDR3 length is 15 residues. Trimming stripped 5 bases from V and 4 bases from J, with 17 bases between. Germline V CDR1 and CDR2: SGHTA, FQGNSA.

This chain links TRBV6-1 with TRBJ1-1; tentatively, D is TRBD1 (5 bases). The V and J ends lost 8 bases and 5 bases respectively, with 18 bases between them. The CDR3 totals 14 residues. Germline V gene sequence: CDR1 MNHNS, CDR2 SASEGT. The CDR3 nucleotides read TGTGCCAGCGTTGCAAGGGGTTCGGCGACTGAAGCTTTCTTT. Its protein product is CASVARGSATEAFF.

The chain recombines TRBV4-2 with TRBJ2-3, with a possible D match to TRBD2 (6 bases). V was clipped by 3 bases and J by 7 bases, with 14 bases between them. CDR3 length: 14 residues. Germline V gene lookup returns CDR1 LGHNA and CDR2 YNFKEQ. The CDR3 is CASSHGGDTYTQYF. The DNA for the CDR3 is TGTGCCAGCAGCCACGGGGGTGACACGTATACGCAGTATTTT.

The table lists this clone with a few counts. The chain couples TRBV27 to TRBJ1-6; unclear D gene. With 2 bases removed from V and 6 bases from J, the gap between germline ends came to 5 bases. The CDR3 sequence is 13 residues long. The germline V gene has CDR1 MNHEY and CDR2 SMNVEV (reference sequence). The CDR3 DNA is TGTGCCAGCAGTTTAGGAGGTAATTCACCCCTCCACTTT. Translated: CASSLGGNSPLHF.